The clone carrying this TCR beta chain was observed a single time. The data derive from a study of control samples from healthy donors and cancer patients. Repertoires were generated with immunoSEQ multiplex PCR, while TCRdb's copy carries only in-frame clones and drops some. The sample yields 150,000 to 200,000 clones, more than 90% seen once. Germline CDR1 SGHAT, CDR2 FQNNGV. This CDR3 is built from 15 residues. V lost 7 bases and J lost 5, with 20 bases in between. The chain combines TRBV11-2 with TRBJ2-5; D assignment may be TRBD1 or TRBD2 (5 bases each). The TCR originated in a man aged 25 to 40 in good health. Material for sequencing was blood. The DNA for the CDR3 is TGTGCCAGCACTTTAGGGGTTCCGGAGCGGGAGACCCAGTACTTC. Residues: CASTLGVPERETQYF.